This T cell receptor beta chain was identified during a study of blood T cell repertoires in COVID-19. The CDR3 totals 14 residues. Trimming cost V 5 bases and J 0 bases, with 7 bases left between them. The germline CDR1 and CDR2 sequences are MRHNA and SNTAGT. In the original analysis: Reference gene primer amplification gave nucleated cell count estimates. Profiling relied on immunoSEQ multiplex PCR, and the TCRdb table lists in-frame clones only, not all of them. The V and J calls and the clone size are those of that table, but D and trimming were determined from the DNA. The data contain around 120,000 clones, around 81% of them seen just once; the ten biggest clones take up around 9.8%. As concerns this clone: In the same sample, other DNA sequences code for this CDR3.

The sample comprised peripheral blood. This clonotype was sampled from a man between 35 and 55 years old with active or convalescent COVID-19. The chain recombines TRBV6-4 with TRBJ2-2; D is unresolved. The CDR3 sequence is CASSTSANTGELFF. CDR3 nucleotide sequence: TGTGCCAGCAGTACTTCCGCGAACACCGGGGAGCTGTTTTTT.